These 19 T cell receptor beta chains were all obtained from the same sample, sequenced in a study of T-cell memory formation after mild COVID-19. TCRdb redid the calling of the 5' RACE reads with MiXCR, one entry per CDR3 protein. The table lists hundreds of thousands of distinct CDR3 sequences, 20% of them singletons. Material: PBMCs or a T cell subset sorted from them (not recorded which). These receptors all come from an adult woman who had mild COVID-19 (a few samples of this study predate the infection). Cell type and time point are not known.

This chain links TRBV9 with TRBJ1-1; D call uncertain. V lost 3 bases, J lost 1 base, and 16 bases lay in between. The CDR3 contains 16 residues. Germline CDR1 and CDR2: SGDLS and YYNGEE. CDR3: CASSGSLDGANTEAFF. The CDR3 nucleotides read TGTGCCAGCAGCGGAAGCCTGGACGGAGCGAACACTGAAGCTTTCTTT.

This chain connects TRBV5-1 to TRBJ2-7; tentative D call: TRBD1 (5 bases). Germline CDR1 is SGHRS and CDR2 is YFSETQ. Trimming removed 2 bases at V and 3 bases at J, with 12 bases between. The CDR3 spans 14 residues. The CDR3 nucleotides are TGCGCCAGCAGCTTCCAGACAGAGAACTACGAGCAGTACTTC. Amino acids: CASSFQTENYEQYF.

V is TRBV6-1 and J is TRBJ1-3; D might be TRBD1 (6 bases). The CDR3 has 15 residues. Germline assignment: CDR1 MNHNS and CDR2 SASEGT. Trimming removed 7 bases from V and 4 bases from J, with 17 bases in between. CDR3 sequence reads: CASMGGGSPGNTIYF. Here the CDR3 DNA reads TGTGCCAGCATGGGGGGGGGCAGCCCGGGAAACACCATATATTTT.

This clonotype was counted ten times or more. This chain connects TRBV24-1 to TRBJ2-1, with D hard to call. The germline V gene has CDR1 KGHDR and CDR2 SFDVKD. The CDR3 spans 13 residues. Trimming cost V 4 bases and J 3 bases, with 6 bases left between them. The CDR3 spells CATSEDSYNEQFF. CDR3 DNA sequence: TGTGCCACCAGTGAGGATAGCTACAATGAGCAGTTCTTC.

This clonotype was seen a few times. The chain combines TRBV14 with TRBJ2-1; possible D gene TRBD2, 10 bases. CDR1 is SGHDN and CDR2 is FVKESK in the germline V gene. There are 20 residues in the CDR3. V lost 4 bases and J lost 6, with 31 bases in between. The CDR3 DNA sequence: TGTGCCAGCAGCCCCGGACAGGGGAGGACTAGCGGTCCTCGGGGCAATGAGCAGTTCTTC. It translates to CASSPGQGRTSGPRGNEQFF.

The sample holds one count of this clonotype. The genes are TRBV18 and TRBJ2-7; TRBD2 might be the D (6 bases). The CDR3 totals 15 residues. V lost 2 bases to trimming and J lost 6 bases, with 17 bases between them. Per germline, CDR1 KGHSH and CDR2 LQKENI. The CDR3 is CASSPAQTGDREQYF. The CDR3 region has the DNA TGTGCCAGCTCACCAGCGCAGACGGGGGATCGCGAGCAGTACTTC.

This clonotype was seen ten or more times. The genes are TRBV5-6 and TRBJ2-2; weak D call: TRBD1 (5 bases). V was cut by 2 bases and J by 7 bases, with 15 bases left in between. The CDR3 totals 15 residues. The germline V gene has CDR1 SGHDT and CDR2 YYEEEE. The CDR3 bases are TGTGCCAGCAGCTTTAGAAAGTTAACAGGCGGGGAGCTGTTTTTT. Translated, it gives CASSFRKLTGGELFF.

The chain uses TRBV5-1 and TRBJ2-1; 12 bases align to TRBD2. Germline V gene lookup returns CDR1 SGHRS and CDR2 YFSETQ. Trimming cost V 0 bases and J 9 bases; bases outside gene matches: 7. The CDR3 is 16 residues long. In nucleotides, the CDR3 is TGCGCCAGCAGCTTGGTGGCTAGCGGGGGGGCTGGTGAGCAGTTCTTC. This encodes CASSLVASGGAGEQFF.

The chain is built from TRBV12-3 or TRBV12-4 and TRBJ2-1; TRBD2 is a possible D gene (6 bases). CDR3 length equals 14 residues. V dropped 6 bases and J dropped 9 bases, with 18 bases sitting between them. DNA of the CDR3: TGTGCCAGCAGCCCCCCGGAGGGCCGGATTGAGCAGTTCTTC. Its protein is CASSPPEGRIEQFF.

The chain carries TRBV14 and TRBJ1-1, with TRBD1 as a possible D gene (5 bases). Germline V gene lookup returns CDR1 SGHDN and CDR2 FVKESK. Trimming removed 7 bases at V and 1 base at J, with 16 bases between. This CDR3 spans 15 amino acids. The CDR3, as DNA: TGTGCCAGCAATAGGGGAGGGGCGAGGAACACTGAAGCTTTCTTT. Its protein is CASNRGGARNTEAFF. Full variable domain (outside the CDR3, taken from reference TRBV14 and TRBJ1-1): EAGVTQFPSHSVIEKGQTVTLRCDPISGHDNLYWYRRVMGKEIKFLLHFVKESKQDESGMPNNRFLAERTGGTYSTLKVQPAELEDSGVYFCASNRGGARNTEAFFGQGTRLTVV.

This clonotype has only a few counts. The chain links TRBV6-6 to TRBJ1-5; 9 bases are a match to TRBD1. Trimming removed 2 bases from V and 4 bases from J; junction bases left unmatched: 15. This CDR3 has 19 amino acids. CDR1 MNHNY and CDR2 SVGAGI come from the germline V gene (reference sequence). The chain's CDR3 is CASSYAGQGKRAKNQPQHF. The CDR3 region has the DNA TGTGCCAGCAGTTACGCGGGACAGGGAAAGAGGGCCAAAAATCAGCCCCAGCATTTT.

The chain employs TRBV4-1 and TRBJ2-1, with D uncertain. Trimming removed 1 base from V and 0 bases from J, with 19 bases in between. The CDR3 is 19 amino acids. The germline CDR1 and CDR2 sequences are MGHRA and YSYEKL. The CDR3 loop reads CASSQAFPPQRGSYNEQFF. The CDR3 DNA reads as TGCGCCAGCAGCCAAGCATTTCCCCCTCAGCGTGGCTCCTACAATGAGCAGTTCTTC.

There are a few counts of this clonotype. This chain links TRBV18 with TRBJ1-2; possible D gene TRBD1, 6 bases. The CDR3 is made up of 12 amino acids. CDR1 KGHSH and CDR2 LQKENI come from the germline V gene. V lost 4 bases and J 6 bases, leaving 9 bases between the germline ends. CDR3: CASSLQGNGYTF. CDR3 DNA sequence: TGTGCCAGCTCACTGCAGGGGAATGGCTACACCTTC.

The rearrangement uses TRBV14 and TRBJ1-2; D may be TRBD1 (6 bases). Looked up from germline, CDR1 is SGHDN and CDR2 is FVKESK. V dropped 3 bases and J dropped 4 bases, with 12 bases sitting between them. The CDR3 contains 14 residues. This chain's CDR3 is CASSQRTAVYGYTF. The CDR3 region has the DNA TGTGCCAGCAGCCAGAGGACAGCGGTCTATGGCTACACCTTC. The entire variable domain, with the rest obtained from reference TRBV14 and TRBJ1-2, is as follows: EAGVTQFPSHSVIEKGQTVTLRCDPISGHDNLYWYRRVMGKEIKFLLHFVKESKQDESGMPNNRFLAERTGGTYSTLKVQPAELEDSGVYFCASSQRTAVYGYTFGSGTRLTVV.

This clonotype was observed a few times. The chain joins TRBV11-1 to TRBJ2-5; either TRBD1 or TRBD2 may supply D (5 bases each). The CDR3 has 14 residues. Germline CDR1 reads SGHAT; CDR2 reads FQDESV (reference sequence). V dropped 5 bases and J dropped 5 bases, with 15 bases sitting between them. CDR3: CASSPIQGAETQYF. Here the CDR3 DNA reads TGTGCCAGCAGCCCCATCCAGGGAGCGGAGACCCAGTACTTC.

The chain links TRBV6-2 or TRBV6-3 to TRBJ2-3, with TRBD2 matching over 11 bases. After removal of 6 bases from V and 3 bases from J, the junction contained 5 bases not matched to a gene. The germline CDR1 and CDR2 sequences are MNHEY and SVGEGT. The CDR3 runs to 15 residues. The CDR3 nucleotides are TGTGCCAGCAGGGTCCTAGCGGGAGGAACAGATACGCAGTATTTT. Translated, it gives CASRVLAGGTDTQYF.

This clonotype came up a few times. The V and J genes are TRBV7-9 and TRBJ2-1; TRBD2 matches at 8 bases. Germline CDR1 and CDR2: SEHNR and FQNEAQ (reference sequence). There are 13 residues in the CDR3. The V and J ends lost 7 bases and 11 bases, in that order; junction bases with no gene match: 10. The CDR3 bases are TGTGCCAGCACCCAACGGGTAGCGGGGCAGCAGTTCTTC. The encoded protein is CASTQRVAGQQFF.

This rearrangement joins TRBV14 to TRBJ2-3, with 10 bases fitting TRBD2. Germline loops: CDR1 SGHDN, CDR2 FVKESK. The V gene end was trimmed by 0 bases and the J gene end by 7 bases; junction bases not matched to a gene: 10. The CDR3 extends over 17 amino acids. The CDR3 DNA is TGTGCCAGCAGCCAAGATCAACAACTAGCGGGACGAAATACGCAGTATTTT. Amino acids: CASSQDQQLAGRNTQYF.

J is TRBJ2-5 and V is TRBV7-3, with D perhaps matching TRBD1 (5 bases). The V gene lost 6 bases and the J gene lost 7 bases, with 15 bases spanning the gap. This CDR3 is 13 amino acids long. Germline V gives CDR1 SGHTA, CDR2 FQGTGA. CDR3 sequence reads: CASSPRTSGTQYF. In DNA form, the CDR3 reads TGTGCCAGCAGTCCGCGGACATCTGGGACCCAGTACTTC. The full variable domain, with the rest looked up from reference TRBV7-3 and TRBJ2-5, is GAGVSQTPSNKVTEKGKYVELRCDPISGHTALYWYRQSLGQGPEFLIYFQGTGAADDSGLPNDRFFAVRPEGSVSTLKIQRTERGDSAVYLCASSPRTSGTQYFGPGTRLLVL.